This is a list of T cell receptor beta chains from one sample in a study of technical replicates of blood from a handful of donors. The method was immunoSEQ multiplex PCR; TCRdb's version includes in-frame clones alone and lacks a portion of them. The profile shows 65,000 to 95,000 clones, about 98% of them singletons. The sample consisted of T cells isolated from PBMCs. These receptors all stem from a human donor in good health. The CDR3 runs from the conserved cysteine through the conserved F or W. The order of the fields is clone size, J gene, V gene, D gene, CDR3 DNA, CDR3 protein. D genes are given only for firm matches. Clone size is given for some rows only: seen once, a few or many times, or a class if the clone is expanded.

>-|TRBJ2-5|TRBV28|TRBD1
TGTGCCAGCAGTCTAGGGACAGGGGCTCCTCCCCAGTACTTC
CASSLGTGAPPQYF
>-|TRBJ2-1|TRBV4-1|TRBD2
TGCGCCAGCAGCCAATACCTAGCGGGAGATAATGAGCAGTTCTTC
CASSQYLAGDNEQFF
>-|TRBJ2-3|TRBV27|-
TGTGCCAGCAGTAGGAGGGACAGCCTCATAGGGGATACGCAGTATTTT
CASSRRDSLIGDTQYF
>-|TRBJ2-5|TRBV7-7|TRBD2
TGTGCTAGCAGCTCGGGAGGTGAATGGACACAGTACTTC
CASSSGGEWTQYF
>-|TRBJ2-1|TRBV30|-
TGTGCCTGGAGACCGGGATACTCCTACAATGAGCAGTTCTTC
CAWRPGYSYNEQFF
>once|TRBJ1-2|TRBV6-5|-
TGTGCCAGCAGTTCGGACAGAGGGAACTATGGCTACACCTTC
CASSSDRGNYGYTF
>-|TRBJ2-3|TRBV27|TRBD1
TGTGCCAGCAAAACAGGGGGCCTGCCAGATACGCAGTATTTT
CASKTGGLPDTQYF
>once|TRBJ2-7|TRBV7-8|-
TGTGCCAGCAGCTTAGCGCGACACGGCTACGAGCAGTACTTC
CASSLARHGYEQYF
>-|TRBJ1-4|TRBV19|-
TGTGCCAGTAGTCCCCATGGACAGCATGCGTATGAAAAACTGTTTTTT
CASSPHGQHAYEKLFF
>-|TRBJ2-5|TRBV5-1|TRBD2
TGCGCCAGCAGCCGTCGTAGCGGGTTTGAGACCCAGTACTTC
CASSRRSGFETQYF
>once|TRBJ1-1|TRBV5-1|-
TGCGCCAGCAGCTTGGAGCACCTGAACACTGAAGCTTTCTTT
CASSLEHLNTEAFF
>-|TRBJ2-7|TRBV5-4|TRBD1
TGTGCCAGCAGCTTAGGGACAGAGTCCTACGAGCAGTACTTC
CASSLGTESYEQYF
>-|TRBJ1-6|TRBV19|TRBD1
TGTGCCAGTAGTATAGGACAGGGTGGTTCACCCCTCCACTTT
CASSIGQGGSPLHF
>-|TRBJ2-7|TRBV20-1|TRBD2
TGCAGTGCCATTGGAGCGGGAGGATCGATCTTC
CSAIGAGGSIF
>-|TRBJ2-7|TRBV9|TRBD2
TGTGCCAGCAGCGCCGAAAGCCACCCAAGCGGGGCCTACGAGCAGTACTTC
CASSAESHPSGAYEQYF
>once|TRBJ2-7|TRBV5-1|TRBD1
TGCGCCAGCAGGAAACCGGGACAGGGGGCGTACGAGCAGTACTTC
CASRKPGQGAYEQYF